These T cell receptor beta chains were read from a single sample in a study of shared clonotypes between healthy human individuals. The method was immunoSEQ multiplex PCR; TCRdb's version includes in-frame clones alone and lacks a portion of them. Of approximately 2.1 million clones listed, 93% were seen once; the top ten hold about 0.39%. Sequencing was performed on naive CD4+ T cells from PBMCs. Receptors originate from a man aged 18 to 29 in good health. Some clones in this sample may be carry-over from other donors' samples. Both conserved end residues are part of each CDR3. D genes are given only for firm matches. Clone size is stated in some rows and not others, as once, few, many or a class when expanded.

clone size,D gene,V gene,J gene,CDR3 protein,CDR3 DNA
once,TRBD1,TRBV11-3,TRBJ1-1,CASSPLPGGRAFF,TGTGCCAGCAGCCCCCTCCCAGGGGGAAGAGCTTTCTTT
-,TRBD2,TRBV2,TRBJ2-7,CASSLPGLAVYEQYF,TGTGCCAGCAGTTTGCCGGGACTAGCGGTCTACGAGCAGTACTTC
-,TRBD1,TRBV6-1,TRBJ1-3,CAAGDRGRAGNTIYF,TGTGCCGCGGGGGACAGGGGGCGAGCTGGAAACACCATATATTTT
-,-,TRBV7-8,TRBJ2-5,CASSLAQRTKETQYF,TGTGCCAGCAGCTTAGCGCAGCGGACCAAAGAGACCCAGTACTTC
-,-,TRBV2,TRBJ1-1,CASSYSQGNTEAFF,TGTGCCAGCAGTTATAGCCAGGGGAACACTGAAGCTTTCTTT
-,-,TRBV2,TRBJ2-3,CASSLEGLADTQYF,TGTGCCAGCAGCCTGGAGGGCTTGGCAGATACGCAGTATTTT
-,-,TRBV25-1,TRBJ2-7,CASSDPIPSGNEQYF,TGTGCCAGCAGTGACCCTATCCCTTCGGGTAACGAGCAGTACTTC
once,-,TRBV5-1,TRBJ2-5,CASSFAGQETQYF,TGCGCCAGCAGCTTTGCAGGCCAAGAGACCCAGTACTTC
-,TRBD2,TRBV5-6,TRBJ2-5,CASSSGLAEQETQYF,TGTGCCAGCAGCTCCGGACTAGCGGAGCAAGAGACCCAGTACTTC
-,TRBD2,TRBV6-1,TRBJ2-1,CASSGLAGNSEQFF,TGTGCCAGCTCTGGACTAGCGGGGAACAGTGAGCAGTTCTTC
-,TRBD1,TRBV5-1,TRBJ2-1,CASSLLGTENEQFF,TGCGCCAGCAGCTTGCTAGGGACAGAGAATGAGCAGTTCTTC
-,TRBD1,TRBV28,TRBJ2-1,CASSFSGTGGFDEQFF,TGTGCCAGCAGTTTTTCCGGGACAGGGGGCTTTGATGAGCAGTTCTTC
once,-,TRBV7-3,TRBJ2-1,CASSSFGPEQFF,TGTGCCAGCAGCTCCTTCGGCCCTGAGCAGTTCTTC
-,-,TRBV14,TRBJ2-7,CASSQAVRGSHYEQYF,TGTGCCAGCAGCCAAGCGGTCCGAGGTTCCCACTACGAGCAGTACTTC
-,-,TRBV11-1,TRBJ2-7,CASSLGAGYEQYF,TGTGCCAGCAGCTTAGGAGCAGGGTACGAGCAGTACTTC
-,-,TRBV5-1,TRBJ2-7,CASRGTPSYEQYF,TGCGCCAGCCGAGGGACCCCCTCCTACGAGCAGTACTTC
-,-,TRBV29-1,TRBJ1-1,CSVRQDPTTNTEAFF,TGCAGCGTACGACAGGATCCCACCACGAACACTGAAGCTTTCTTT
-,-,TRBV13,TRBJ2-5,CASSSGTSETQYF,TGTGCCAGCAGCTCCGGGACCTCAGAGACCCAGTACTTC
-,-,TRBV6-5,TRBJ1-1,CASSNSLWGAFF,TGTGCCAGCAGCAACTCGCTCTGGGGCGCTTTCTTT
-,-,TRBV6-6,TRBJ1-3,CASGSLTGSSGNTIYF,TGTGCCAGCGGTTCCCTGACAGGCTCCTCTGGAAACACCATATATTTT
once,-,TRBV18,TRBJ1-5,CASSPPGQGGQPQHF,TGTGCCAGCTCACCACCGGGGCAGGGTGGGCAGCCCCAGCATTTT
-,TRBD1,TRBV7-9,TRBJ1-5,CASSLDRVGNQPQHF,TGTGCCAGCAGCCTAGACAGGGTTGGCAATCAGCCCCAGCATTTT
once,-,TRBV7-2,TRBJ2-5,CASSLVAGRPETQYF,TGTGCCAGCAGCTTAGTGGCGGGAAGGCCAGAGACCCAGTACTTC
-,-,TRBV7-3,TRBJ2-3,CASSSHLGSGRTDTQYF,TGTGCCAGCAGCTCCCACCTAGGGAGCGGACGCACAGATACGCAGTATTTT